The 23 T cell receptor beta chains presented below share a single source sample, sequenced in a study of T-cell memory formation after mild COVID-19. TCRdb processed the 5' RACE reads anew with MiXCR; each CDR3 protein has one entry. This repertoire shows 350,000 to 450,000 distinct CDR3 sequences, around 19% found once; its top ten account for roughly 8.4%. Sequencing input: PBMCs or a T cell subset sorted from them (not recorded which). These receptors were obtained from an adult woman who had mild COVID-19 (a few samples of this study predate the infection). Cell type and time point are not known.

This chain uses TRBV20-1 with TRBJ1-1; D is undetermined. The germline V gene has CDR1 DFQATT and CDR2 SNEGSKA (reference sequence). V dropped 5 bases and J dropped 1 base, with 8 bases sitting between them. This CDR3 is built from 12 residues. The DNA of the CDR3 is TGCAGTGCTTTCAGGAGGAACACTGAAGCTTTCTTT. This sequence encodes CSAFRRNTEAFF.

The DNA of the CDR3 is TGCGCCAGCAGCTTGTCCGGGGGTGCTGGAAACACCATATATTTT. Translating gives CASSLSGGAGNTIYF. The chain uses TRBV5-1 and TRBJ1-3; D is perhaps TRBD1 (5 bases). This CDR3 has 15 amino acids. V lost 1 base to trimming and J lost 2 bases, with 10 bases between them. Germline lookup yields CDR1 SGHRS and CDR2 YFSETQ.

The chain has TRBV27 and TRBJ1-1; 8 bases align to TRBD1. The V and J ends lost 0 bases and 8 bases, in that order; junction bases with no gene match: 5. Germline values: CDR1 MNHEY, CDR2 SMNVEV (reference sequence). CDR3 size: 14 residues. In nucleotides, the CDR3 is TGTGCCAGCAGTTTATCGATCCGGGACAGGGAAGCTTTCTTT. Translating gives CASSLSIRDREAFF.

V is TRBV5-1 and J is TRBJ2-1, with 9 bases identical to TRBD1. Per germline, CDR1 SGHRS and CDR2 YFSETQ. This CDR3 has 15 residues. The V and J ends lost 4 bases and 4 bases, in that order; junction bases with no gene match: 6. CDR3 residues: CASSPTGGQYNEQFF. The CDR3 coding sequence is TGCGCCAGCAGCCCTACAGGGGGCCAATACAATGAGCAGTTCTTC. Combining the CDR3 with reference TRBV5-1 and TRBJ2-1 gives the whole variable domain KAGVTQTPRYLIKTRGQQVTLSCSPISGHRSVSWYQQTPGQGLQFLFEYFSETQRNKGNFPGRFSGRQFSNSRSEMNVSTLELGDSALYLCASSPTGGQYNEQFFGPGTRLTVL.

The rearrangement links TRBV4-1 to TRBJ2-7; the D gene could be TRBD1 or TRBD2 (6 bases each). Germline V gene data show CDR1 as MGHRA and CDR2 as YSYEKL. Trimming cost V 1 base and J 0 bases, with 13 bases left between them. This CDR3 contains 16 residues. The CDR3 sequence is CASSQVEGGSSYEQYF. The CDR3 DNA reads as TGCGCCAGCAGCCAAGTCGAGGGGGGAAGCTCCTACGAGCAGTACTTC.

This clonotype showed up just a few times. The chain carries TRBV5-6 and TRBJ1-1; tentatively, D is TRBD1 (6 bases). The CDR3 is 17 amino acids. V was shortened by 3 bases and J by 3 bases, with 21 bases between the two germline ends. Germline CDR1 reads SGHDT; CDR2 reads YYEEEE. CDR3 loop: CASSWNRVGAAYTEAFF. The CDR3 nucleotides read TGTGCCAGCAGCTGGAACAGGGTCGGGGCCGCGTACACTGAAGCTTTCTTT.

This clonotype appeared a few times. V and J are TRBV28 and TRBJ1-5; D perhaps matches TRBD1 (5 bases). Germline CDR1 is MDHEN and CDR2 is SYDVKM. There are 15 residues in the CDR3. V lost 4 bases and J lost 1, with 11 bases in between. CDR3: CASSSPGPSNQPQHF. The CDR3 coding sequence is TGTGCCAGCAGTTCTCCGGGACCCAGCAATCAGCCCCAGCATTTT.

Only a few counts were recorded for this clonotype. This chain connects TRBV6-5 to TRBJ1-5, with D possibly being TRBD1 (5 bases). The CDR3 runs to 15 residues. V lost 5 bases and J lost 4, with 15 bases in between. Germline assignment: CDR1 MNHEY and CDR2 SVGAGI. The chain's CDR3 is CASSERDGENQPQHF. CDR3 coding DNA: TGTGCCAGCAGTGAGAGGGACGGAGAAAATCAGCCCCAGCATTTT.

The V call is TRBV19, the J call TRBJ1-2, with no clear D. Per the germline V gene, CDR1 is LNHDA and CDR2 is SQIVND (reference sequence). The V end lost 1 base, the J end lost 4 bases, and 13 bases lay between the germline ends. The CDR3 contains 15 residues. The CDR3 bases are TGTGCCAGTAGTATAGGGCTGTGGGATATCTATGGCTACACCTTC. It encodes CASSIGLWDIYGYTF.

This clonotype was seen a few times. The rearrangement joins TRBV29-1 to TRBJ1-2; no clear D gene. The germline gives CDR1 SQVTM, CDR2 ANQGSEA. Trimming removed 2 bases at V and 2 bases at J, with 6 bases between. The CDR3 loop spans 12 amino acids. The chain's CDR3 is CSVETGNYGYTF. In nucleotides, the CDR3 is TGCAGCGTTGAAACGGGGAACTATGGCTACACCTTC. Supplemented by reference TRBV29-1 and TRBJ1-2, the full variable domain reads SAVISQKPSRDICQRGTSLTIQCQVDSQVTMMFWYRQQPGQSLTLIATANQGSEATYESGFVIDKFPISRPNLTFSTLTVSNMSPEDSSIYLCSVETGNYGYTFGSGTRLTVV.

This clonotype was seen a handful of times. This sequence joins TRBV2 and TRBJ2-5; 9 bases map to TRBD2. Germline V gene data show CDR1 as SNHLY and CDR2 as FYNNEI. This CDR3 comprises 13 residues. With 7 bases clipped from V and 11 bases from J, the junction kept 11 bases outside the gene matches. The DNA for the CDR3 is TGTGCCAGCACGGGGCCTAGCGGGGTCGATCAGTACTTC. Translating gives CASTGPSGVDQYF.

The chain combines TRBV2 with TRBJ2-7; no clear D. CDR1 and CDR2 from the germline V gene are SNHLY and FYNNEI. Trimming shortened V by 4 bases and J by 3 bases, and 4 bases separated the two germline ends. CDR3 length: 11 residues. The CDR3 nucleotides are TGTGCCAGCAGTGGCCACTACGAGCAGTACTTC. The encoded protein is CASSGHYEQYF.

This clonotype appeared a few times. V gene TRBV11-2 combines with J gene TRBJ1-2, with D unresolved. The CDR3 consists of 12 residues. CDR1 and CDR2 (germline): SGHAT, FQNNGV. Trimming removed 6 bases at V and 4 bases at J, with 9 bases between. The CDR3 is CASSSESYGYTF. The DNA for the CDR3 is TGTGCCAGCAGTTCGGAATCCTATGGCTACACCTTC.

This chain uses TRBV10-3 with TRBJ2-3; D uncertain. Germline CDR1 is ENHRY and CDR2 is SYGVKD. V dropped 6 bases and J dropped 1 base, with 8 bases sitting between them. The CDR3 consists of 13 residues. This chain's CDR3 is CAISQSGTDTQYF. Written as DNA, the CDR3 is TGTGCCATCAGCCAGTCCGGCACAGATACGCAGTATTTT.

The DNA for the CDR3 is TGCAGCGTTGGTTCCGGGACAGGGGGCGGGGGCGAGCAGTACTTC. Protein product: CSVGSGTGGGGEQYF. This rearrangement joins TRBV29-1 to TRBJ2-7; 12 positions match TRBD1. The V and J ends lost 4 bases and 6 bases, in that order; junction bases with no gene match: 10. This CDR3 has 15 amino acids. Germline V gene data show CDR1 as SQVTM and CDR2 as ANQGSEA.

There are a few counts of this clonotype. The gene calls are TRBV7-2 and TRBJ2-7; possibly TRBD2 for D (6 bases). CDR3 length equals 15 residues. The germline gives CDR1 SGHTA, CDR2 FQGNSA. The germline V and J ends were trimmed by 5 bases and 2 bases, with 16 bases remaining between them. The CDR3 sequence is CASSPWGLNTYEQYF. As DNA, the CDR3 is TGTGCCAGCAGCCCATGGGGACTGAATACCTACGAGCAGTACTTC. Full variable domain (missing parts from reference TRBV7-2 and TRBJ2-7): GAGVSQSPSNKVTEKGKDVELRCDPISGHTALYWYRQSLGQGLEFLIYFQGNSAPDKSGLPSDRFSAERTGGSVSTLTIQRTQQEDSAVYLCASSPWGLNTYEQYFGPGTRLTVT.

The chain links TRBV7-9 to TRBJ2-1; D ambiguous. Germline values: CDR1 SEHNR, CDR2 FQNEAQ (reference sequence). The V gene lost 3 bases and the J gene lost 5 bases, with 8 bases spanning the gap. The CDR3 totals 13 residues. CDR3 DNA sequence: TGTGCCAGCAGCTTCGGCTACAACAATGAGCAGTTCTTC. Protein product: CASSFGYNNEQFF.

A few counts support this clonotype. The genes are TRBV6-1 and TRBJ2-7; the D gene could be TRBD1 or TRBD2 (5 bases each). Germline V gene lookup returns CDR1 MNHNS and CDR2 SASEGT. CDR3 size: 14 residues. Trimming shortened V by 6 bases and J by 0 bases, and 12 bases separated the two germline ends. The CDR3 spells CASRPGPSSYEQYF. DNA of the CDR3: TGTGCCAGCAGGCCGGGACCCAGCTCCTACGAGCAGTACTTC.

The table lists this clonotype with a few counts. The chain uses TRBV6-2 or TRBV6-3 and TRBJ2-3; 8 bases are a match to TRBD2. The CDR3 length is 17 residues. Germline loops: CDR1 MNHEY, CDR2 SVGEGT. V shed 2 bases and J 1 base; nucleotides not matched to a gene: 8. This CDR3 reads CASSYACERECTDTQYF. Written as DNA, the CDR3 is TGTGCCAGCAGTTACGCTTGTGAGCGGGAGTGCACAGATACGCAGTATTTT.

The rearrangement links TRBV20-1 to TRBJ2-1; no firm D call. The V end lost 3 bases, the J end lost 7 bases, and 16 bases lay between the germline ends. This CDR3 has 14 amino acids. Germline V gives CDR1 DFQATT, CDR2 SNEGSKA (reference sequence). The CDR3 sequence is CSASPSFGQNEQFF. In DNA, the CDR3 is TGCAGTGCTAGCCCAAGTTTCGGCCAAAATGAGCAGTTCTTC.

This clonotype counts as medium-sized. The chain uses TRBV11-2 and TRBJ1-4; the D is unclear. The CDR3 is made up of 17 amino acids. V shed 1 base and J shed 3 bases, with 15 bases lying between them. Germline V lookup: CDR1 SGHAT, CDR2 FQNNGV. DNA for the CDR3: TGTGCCAGCAGCTTAGTCAACGTGGTTGTGGCTAATGAAAAACTGTTTTTT. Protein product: CASSLVNVVVANEKLFF.

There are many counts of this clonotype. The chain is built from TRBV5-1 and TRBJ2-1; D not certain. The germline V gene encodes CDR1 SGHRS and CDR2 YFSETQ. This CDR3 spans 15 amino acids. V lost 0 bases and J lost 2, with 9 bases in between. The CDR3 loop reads CASSLDGLTYNEQFF. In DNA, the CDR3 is TGCGCCAGCAGCTTGGACGGGCTTACCTACAATGAGCAGTTCTTC.

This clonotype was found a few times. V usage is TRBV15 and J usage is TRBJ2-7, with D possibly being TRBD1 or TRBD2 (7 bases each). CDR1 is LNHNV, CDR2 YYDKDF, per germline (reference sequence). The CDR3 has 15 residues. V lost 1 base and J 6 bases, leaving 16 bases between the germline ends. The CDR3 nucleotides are TGTGCCACCAGCAGAGGGGGCAGGGGGGGAGGCGAGCAGTACTTC. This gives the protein CATSRGGRGGGEQYF.